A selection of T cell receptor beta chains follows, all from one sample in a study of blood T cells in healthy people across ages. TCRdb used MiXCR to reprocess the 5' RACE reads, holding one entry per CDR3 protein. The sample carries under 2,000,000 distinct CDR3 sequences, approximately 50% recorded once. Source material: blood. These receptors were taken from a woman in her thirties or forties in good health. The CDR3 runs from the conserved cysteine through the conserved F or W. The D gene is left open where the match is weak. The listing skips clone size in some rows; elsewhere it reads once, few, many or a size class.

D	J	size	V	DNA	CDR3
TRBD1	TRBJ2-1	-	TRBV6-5	TGTGCCAGCAGGTCCACAGGGGGACTCTACAATGAGCAGTTCTTC	CASRSTGGLYNEQFF
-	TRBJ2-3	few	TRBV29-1	TGCAGCTCCCTTGCAGGCCCCCCTAGCACAGATACGCAGTATTTT	CSSLAGPPSTDTQYF
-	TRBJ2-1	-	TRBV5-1	TGCGCCAGCAGCTGGGAGCAGCCCCTCTACAATGAGCAGTTCTTC	CASSWEQPLYNEQFF
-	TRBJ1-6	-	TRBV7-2	TGTGCCAGCAGGGCGAATCGCGCCTATAATTCACCCCTCCACTTT	CASRANRAYNSPLHF
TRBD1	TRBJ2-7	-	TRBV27	TGTGCCAGCAGTCTACTGGGACAGTTCTACAATGAGCAGTACTTC	CASSLLGQFYNEQYF
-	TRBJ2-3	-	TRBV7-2	TGTGCCAGCAGCTTTCACAGCACAGATACGCAGTATTTT	CASSFHSTDTQYF
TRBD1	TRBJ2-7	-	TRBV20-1	TGCAGTGCTAGACTGGCAGGGGGCAATGGAGAGCAGTACTTC	CSARLAGGNGEQYF
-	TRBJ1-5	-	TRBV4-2	TGTGCCAGCAGCCAAGATTTGAATAGCAATCAGCCCCAGCATTTT	CASSQDLNSNQPQHF
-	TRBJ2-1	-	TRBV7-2	TGTGCCAGCAGCCCAACACAGGGCCCAATCAATGAGCAGTTCTTC	CASSPTQGPINEQFF
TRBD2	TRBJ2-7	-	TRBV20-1	TGCAGTGCTAGTCGACTAGCGGAAAGGTACGAGCAGTACTTC	CSASRLAERYEQYF
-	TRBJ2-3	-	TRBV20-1	TGCAGTGCACAGAGTAGGGGGTTAGGCACAGATACGCAGTATTTT	CSAQSRGLGTDTQYF
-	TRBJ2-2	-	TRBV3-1	TGTGCCAGCAGCCAAGAAGTCGGATCGAACACCGGGGAGCTGTTTTTT	CASSQEVGSNTGELFF
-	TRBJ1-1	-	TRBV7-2	TGTGCCAGCAGCTTAGCGGATCTCGGAGACACTGAAGCTTTCTTT	CASSLADLGDTEAFF
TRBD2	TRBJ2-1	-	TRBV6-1	TGTGCCAGCAGTGCCTCTTTTAGCGGGGGTTACAATGAGCAGTTCTTC	CASSASFSGGYNEQFF
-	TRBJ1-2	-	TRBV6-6	TGTGCCAGCAGTTACGTTGTCGGAAACTATGGCTACACCTTC	CASSYVVGNYGYTF
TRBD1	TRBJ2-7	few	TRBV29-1	TGCAGCGTTGTCCTGACAGGGGGTAGATCCTACGAGCAGTACTTC	CSVVLTGGRSYEQYF
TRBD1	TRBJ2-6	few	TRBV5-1	TGCGCCAGCAGCAACCGGGACAGGGGCCACTCTGGGGCCAACGTCCTGACTTTC	CASSNRDRGHSGANVLTF
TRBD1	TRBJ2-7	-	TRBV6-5	TGTGCCAGCAGGGGACAGGGTGGCGATGAGCAGTACTTC	CASRGQGGDEQYF
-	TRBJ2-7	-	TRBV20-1	TGCAGTGCTACAGAAAGGGAGCAGTACTTC	CSATEREQYF
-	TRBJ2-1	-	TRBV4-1	TGCGCCAGCAGCCAAGAGCGTGCCAGCTCCAATGAGCAGTTCTTC	CASSQERASSNEQFF
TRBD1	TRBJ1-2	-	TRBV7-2	TGTGCCAGCAGCCCGGACAGGAACCTCTATGGCTACACCTTC	CASSPDRNLYGYTF
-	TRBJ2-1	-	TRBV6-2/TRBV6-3	TGTGCCAGCAAAGACAGTCTGGGCGAGCAGTTCTTC	CASKDSLGEQFF
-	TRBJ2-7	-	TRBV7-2	TGTGCCAGCAGCTTAGTGCCTCGGGACCAATCCTACGAGCAGTACTTC	CASSLVPRDQSYEQYF
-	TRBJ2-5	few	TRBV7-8	TGTGCCAGCAGCGATGCCCCCGGTGGGCGGGGAGATAAGCAAGAGACCCAGTACTTC	CASSDAPGGRGDKQETQYF
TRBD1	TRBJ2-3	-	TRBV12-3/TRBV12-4	TGTGCCAGCAGTACGACAGGGGCGGAGGATACGCAGTATTTT	CASSTTGAEDTQYF
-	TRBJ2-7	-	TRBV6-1	TGTGCCAGCCGATCGGGCGCATCCGGGGGCTACGAGCAGTACTTC	CASRSGASGGYEQYF
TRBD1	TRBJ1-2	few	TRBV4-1	TGCGCCAGCAGATCAGTGGACAGGGCTAACTATGGCTACACCTTC	CASRSVDRANYGYTF
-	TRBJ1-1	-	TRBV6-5	TGTGCCAGCACCCGGGACCATATGAGCACTGAAGCTTTCTTT	CASTRDHMSTEAFF
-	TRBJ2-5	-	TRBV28	TGTGCCAGCACGGGGGTGCGCCGGGAGACCCAGTACTTC	CASTGVRRETQYF
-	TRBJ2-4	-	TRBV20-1	TGCAGTGCTTGGAACAGCATAGCCAAAAACATTCAGTACTTC	CSAWNSIAKNIQYF
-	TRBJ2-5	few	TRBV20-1	TGCAGTGCTACCGCAGGGACCCAGTACTTC	CSATAGTQYF
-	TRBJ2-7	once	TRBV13	TGTGCCAGCAGCTTAGGGTCAGGGGATGGGACCTACGAGCAGTACTTC	CASSLGSGDGTYEQYF
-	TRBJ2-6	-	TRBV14	TGTGCCAGCAGCTCACCAGGGAAGCTAGGGGCCAACGTCCTGACTTTC	CASSSPGKLGANVLTF
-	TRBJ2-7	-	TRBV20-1	TGCAGTGCTAATGGGGCCGGGACGGTCGTAGGCTACGAGCAGTACTTC	CSANGAGTVVGYEQYF
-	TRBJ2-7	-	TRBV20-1	TGCAGTGCTAGAGATCGGTCTGGCTACGAGCAGTACTTC	CSARDRSGYEQYF
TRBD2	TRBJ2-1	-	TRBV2	TGTGCCAGCAGGCTGACTAACGGGGGGGTATCTGAGCAGTTCTTC	CASRLTNGGVSEQFF